Here is one T cell receptor beta chain with its context. The antigen remains undetermined. Per germline, CDR1 SGHRS and CDR2 YFSETQ. V lost 1 base and J lost 1, with 14 bases in between. The CDR3 extends over 16 amino acids. A second PCR, run for about 7 to 11 cycles, used a sample-barcoded 5' primer plus a J-beta primer mix. TCRdb used MiXCR to reprocess the 5' RACE reads, holding one entry per CDR3 protein. The sample shows approximately 1,700,000 distinct CDR3 sequences, roughly 43% of them seen only once. The data derive from a study of blood T cells in healthy people across ages. Broader study findings: Observed TCR beta diversity showed a strong correlation with the percentage of naive T cells as measured by flow cytometry. Fewer expanded clones and more diversity marked long-lived versus aged donors. Roughly linearly, TCR beta diversity per million T cells fell as age increased.

Sample: blood. This clonotype was obtained from a human donor in good health. This chain connects TRBV5-1 to TRBJ2-5; TRBD2 is a possible D gene (5 bases). The CDR3 nucleotides read TGCGCCAGCAGCTTGATAGGTGAACGGGGCCAAGAGACCCAGTACTTC. Protein: CASSLIGERGQETQYF.